A few counts support the clone carrying this T cell receptor beta chain. Researchers took RNA transcripts and amplified TCR beta CDR3 regions from them. HTBI primers were used in a first-round RT-PCR, which preceded a second-round multiplex PCR. Each CDR3 protein gets one entry after TCRdb re-called the multiplex PCR reads with MiXCR. The profile shows over a million distinct CDR3 sequences, 35% to 40% of them singletons. This CDR3 has 15 residues. The germline V gene has CDR1 SGHVS and CDR2 FQNEAQ. V lost 3 bases to trimming and J lost 4 bases; unmatched junction nucleotides: 5. The study excluded patients with other autoimmune diseases, uncontrolled infections, pregnancy or lactation. Diagnosis relied on clinical symptoms, serum thyroxine, TRAb, thyroid ultrasound and orbital computed tomography. The data originate from a study of Graves' ophthalmopathy and Graves' hyperthyroidism.

This TCR derives from an adult man with Graves' hyperthyroidism. V usage is TRBV7-8 and J usage is TRBJ2-2; 7 bases fit TRBD1. The sample taken for sequencing was peripheral blood or thyroid tissue (not recorded which). The DNA for the CDR3 is TGTGCCAGCAGCTTGCAACAGGGGCCCACCGGGGAGCTGTTTTTT. It codes for CASSLQQGPTGELFF. Complete variable domain (other parts from reference TRBV7-8 and TRBJ2-2): GAGVSQSPRYKVAKRGQDVALRCDPISGHVSLFWYQQALGQGPEFLTYFQNEAQLDKSGLPSDRFFAERPEGSVSTLKIQRTQQEDSAVYLCASSLQQGPTGELFFGEGSRLTVL.